The rows below give T cell receptor beta chains drawn from one sample of a study of response to subunit inactivated influenza vaccine. From the RT-PCR reads, TCRdb called clonotypes with MiXCR, one entry per CDR3 protein. The profile shows 400,000 to 650,000 distinct CDR3 sequences, 7.2% of them singletons. The starting material was PBMCs from blood, obtained about 24 months after vaccination. The receptors shown here come from a man aged 50 to 69 who received an inactivated influenza vaccine. The CDR3 runs from the conserved cysteine through the conserved F or W.

TRBV15	TRBJ2-1	CATSRVGTRRQFF
TRBV11-2	TRBJ1-6	CASSLDGTPNSPLHF
TRBV29-1	TRBJ2-7	CSVVQTGTGSYEQYF
TRBV18	TRBJ1-1	CASSQDRATTEAFF
TRBV3-1	TRBJ2-1	CASSQDWLAGAYNEQFF
TRBV27	TRBJ2-1	CASRVAGGAYNEQFF
TRBV9	TRBJ2-2	CASTRGTGGTFTGELFF
TRBV20-1	TRBJ1-5	CSARVGRGSNQPQHF
TRBV4-1	TRBJ2-1	CASSQSGFNEQFF
TRBV20-1	TRBJ2-2	CSARAQLGGRPGELFF
TRBV28	TRBJ2-3	CACSRDRSTDTQYF
TRBV7-2	TRBJ1-2	CASSQGSSYGYTF
TRBV7-3	TRBJ2-5	CASSLNSGRWETQYF
TRBV20-1	TRBJ2-1	CSASGGQGYEQFF
TRBV20-1	TRBJ2-1	CSARRGSSSYNEQFF
TRBV28	TRBJ2-1	CASSSDRGSIVGNEQFF
TRBV29-1	TRBJ1-2	CSAGPGLGYTF
TRBV5-1	TRBJ2-5	CASSTPPLETQYF
TRBV7-9	TRBJ1-2	CASSDRDGNYGYTF
TRBV7-2	TRBJ1-2	CASSPRYRGEDYGYTF
TRBV7-2	TRBJ2-2	CASSPIQGGAGELFF
TRBV20-1	TRBJ1-1	CSARDWGQRNTEALF
TRBV20-1	TRBJ2-2	CSALPQGFNTGELFF
TRBV7-3	TRBJ2-1	CASSLKGASEQFF
TRBV7-2	TRBJ2-7	CASSTQGEQYF
TRBV27	TRBJ2-1	CASSLTLGYNYNEQFF
TRBV20-1	TRBJ1-4	CSASGDRLSNEKLFF
TRBV7-2	TRBJ2-5	CASSFGLAGRETQYF
TRBV27	TRBJ2-7	CASSLTRQGGHYEQYF
TRBV11-2	TRBJ2-6	CASSLRQGTGANVLTF
TRBV7-2	TRBJ2-3	CASSFSSGNTQYF
TRBV5-1	TRBJ2-3	CASSRKTGAADTQYF
TRBV20-1	TRBJ2-5	CSASGTGLETQYF
TRBV28	TRBJ2-1	CASSPRTDLYNEQFF
TRBV7-6	TRBJ2-7	CASSLAGTGSQREQYF
TRBV6-5	TRBJ2-3	CASRSRLAGTDTQYF
TRBV2	TRBJ2-7	CASSESPGALEQYF
TRBV25-1	TRBJ1-1	CASSEEGPVTEAFF
TRBV27	TRBJ2-1	CASSLRDRSNNEQFF
TRBV5-1	TRBJ2-3	CASTPTGSGTDTQYF
TRBV20-1	TRBJ2-2	CSARRLDTGELFF
TRBV20-1	TRBJ1-3	CSARKTGNTIYF
TRBV5-1	TRBJ2-3	CASSSTDRGAQYF
TRBV3-1	TRBJ2-7	CASSQGKGGYYEQYF
TRBV4-2	TRBJ2-3	CASSQETTSDTQYF
TRBV6-2/TRBV6-3	TRBJ1-1	CASHRGMNTEAFF
TRBV5-1	TRBJ1-1	CASSFWGIETTEAFF
TRBV10-3	TRBJ2-7	CATASTSGSYEQYF
TRBV15	TRBJ2-7	CATSWGPEDSGSYEQYF
TRBV28	TRBJ1-1	CASSSQTGHLWDTEAFF
TRBV10-3	TRBJ2-1	CAISESSVDEQFF
TRBV5-1	TRBJ2-7	CASSLDEGADNEQYF
TRBV20-1	TRBJ2-3	CSARGLAGGALTDTQYF